The clone carrying this T cell receptor (beta chain) ranks as medium-sized. The antigen remains unidentified. The sample originates from a study of post-analysis software for immune sequencing data. Study-wide results and caveats: About five TRBV segments occurring more often in patients than controls included TRBV5-6, TRBV5-1 and TRBV20-1. Versus controls, multiple sclerosis patients showed significantly lower diversity (normalized Chao1).

The CDR3 sequence is 13 residues long. The germline V gene encodes CDR1 MNHEY and CDR2 SVGAGI. V was cut by 5 bases and J by 5 bases, with 12 bases left in between. Incorporated into the TCR beta cDNA libraries were unique molecular identifiers, which served to reduce PCR and sequencing biases. TCRdb re-called the PCR reads through MiXCR, storing one row per CDR3 protein. The sample holds about 160,000 distinct CDR3 sequences, roughly 34% seen once. This sequence originates from a girl aged 10-17 years with multiple sclerosis. J is TRBJ1-2 and V is TRBV6-5, with a possible D match to TRBD1 (5 bases). The source material was blood, sampled after autologous hematopoietic stem cell transplantation. The DNA of the CDR3 is TGTGCCAGCAGTGGGACCGTCTCATATGGCTACACCTTC. It is translated as CASSGTVSYGYTF.